The 22 T cell receptor beta chains below come from one sample, sequenced in a study of cytotoxic CD8 clonotypes in ibrutinib-treated CLL. Data came from immunoSEQ multiplex PCR; TCRdb stores just in-frame clones and leaves some out. The table has some 200,000 clones, just under 80% seen once. Source: PBMCs, taken after 12 months of ibrutinib treatment. These receptors were taken from a human donor with chronic lymphocytic leukemia.

J is TRBJ2-3 and V is TRBV27, with D hard to call. The CDR3 is 15 amino acids. Germline V gene data show CDR1 as MNHEY and CDR2 as SMNVEV (reference sequence). V was cut by 5 bases and J by 0 bases, with 12 bases left in between. The DNA of the CDR3 is TGTGCCAGCAGTCCACTCCGGTTTAGCACAGATACGCAGTATTTT. It translates to CASSPLRFSTDTQYF.

The chain joins TRBV30 to TRBJ1-1; D is possibly TRBD1 (5 bases). Trimming removed 0 bases at V and 6 bases at J, with 14 bases between. The CDR3 length is 14 residues. The germline V gene encodes CDR1 GTSNPN and CDR2 SVGIG (reference sequence). The CDR3 region has the DNA TGTGCCTGGAGTGTTGGGTATCGGGGGGCTGAAGCTTTCTTT. The encoded protein is CAWSVGYRGAEAFF. Drawing the rest from reference TRBV30 and TRBJ1-1, the complete variable domain is SQTIHQWPATLVQPVGSPLSLECTVEGTSNPNLYWYRQAAGRGLQLLFYSVGIGQISSEVPQNLSASRPQDRQFILSSKKLLLSDSGFYLCAWSVGYRGAEAFFGQGTRLTVV.

The V gene is TRBV18, the J gene TRBJ2-7; 7 nucleotides align to TRBD2. The CDR3 has 14 amino acids. With 0 bases clipped from V and 4 bases from J, the junction kept 3 bases outside the gene matches. CDR1 is KGHSH and CDR2 is LQKENI in the germline V gene. CDR3 sequence (DNA): TGTGCCAGCTCACCACCGACTAGCCCATACGAGCAGTACTTC. This sequence encodes CASSPPTSPYEQYF.

The V gene is TRBV30, the J gene TRBJ1-2; D may be TRBD1 (5 bases). Germline CDR1 and CDR2: GTSNPN and SVGIG (reference sequence). V lost 1 base, J lost 11 bases, and 17 bases lay in between. The CDR3 extends over 13 amino acids. CDR3: CAWSGDLKRGYTF. The CDR3 coding sequence is TGTGCCTGGAGTGGGGACCTTAAACGAGGGTACACCTTC.

The gene calls are TRBV18 and TRBJ2-7, with 7 bases aligning to TRBD1. V lost 3 bases, J lost 3 bases, and 8 bases stayed unmatched. CDR1 and CDR2 (germline): KGHSH, LQKENI. This CDR3 has 15 amino acids. CDR3 sequence reads: CASSPPGPGGYEQYF. CDR3 nucleotides: TGTGCCAGCTCACCGCCGGGTCCAGGGGGCTACGAGCAGTACTTC.

This clone has only one observation. The chain recombines TRBV27 with TRBJ2-1; 7 bases map to TRBD1. V trimming: 5 bases; J trimming: 0 bases; junction bases outside the gene matches: 4. Germline V gene sequence: CDR1 MNHEY, CDR2 SMNVEV (reference sequence). The CDR3 is 15 amino acids. CDR3 bases: TGTGCCAGCAGTCAGGACAGGAGCTCCTACAATGAGCAGTTCTTC. Its translation is CASSQDRSSYNEQFF.

This chain connects TRBV25-1 to TRBJ2-2, with D unclear. The germline V and J ends were trimmed by 5 bases and 2 bases, with 9 bases remaining between them. CDR1 is MGHDK and CDR2 is SYGVNS in the germline V gene. The length of the CDR3 is 14 residues. Written as DNA, the CDR3 is TGTGCCAGCAGTCCGGGCCCAAACACCGGGGAGCTGTTTTTT. Translation: CASSPGPNTGELFF.

The chain recombines TRBV5-1 with TRBJ2-5; a possible D gene is TRBD1 (5 bases). V lost 5 bases and J 1 base, leaving 12 bases between the germline ends. CDR3 size: 14 residues. Germline V gives CDR1 SGHRS, CDR2 YFSETQ. In DNA, the CDR3 is TGCGCCAGCAGTTACGACAGTACCCAAGAGACCCAGTACTTC. This encodes CASSYDSTQETQYF.

The gene calls are TRBV10-1 and TRBJ2-5; 8 positions match TRBD1. After removal of 4 bases from V and 1 base from J, the junction contained 2 bases not matched to a gene. The CDR3 is 14 amino acids. Germline V gene data show CDR1 as WNHNN and CDR2 as SYGVQD (reference sequence). The CDR3 nucleotides read TGCGCCAGCAGTGCCGACAGGGGCCAAGAGACCCAGTACTTC. This gives the protein CASSADRGQETQYF.

This clone came up a few times. This chain joins TRBV19 and TRBJ2-2, with 10 nucleotides matching TRBD2. After removal of 8 bases from V and 1 base from J, the junction contained 1 base not matched to a gene. Germline CDR1 reads LNHDA; CDR2 reads SQIVND (reference sequence). This CDR3 comprises 14 residues. The CDR3, as DNA: TGTGCCAGTGTAGCGGGGGGGAACACCGGGGAGCTGTTTTTT. Its protein is CASVAGGNTGELFF.

The sample holds one count of this clone. The rearrangement links TRBV7-8 to TRBJ2-5, with 7 bases identical to TRBD2. The germline V gene has CDR1 SGHVS and CDR2 FQNEAQ. The CDR3 sequence is 19 residues long. The V and J ends lost 5 bases and 2 bases, in that order; junction bases with no gene match: 20. CDR3: CASSLRAERGFSAQETQYF. CDR3 in DNA: TGTGCCAGCAGCCTTAGGGCAGAGCGGGGCTTCTCGGCACAAGAGACCCAGTACTTC.

The CDR3 is CASSPDSNQPQHF. The DNA of the CDR3 is TGCGCCAGCAGTCCGGATAGCAATCAGCCCCAGCATTTT. V is TRBV10-2 and J is TRBJ1-5; D is uncertain. Germline loops: CDR1 WSHSY, CDR2 SAAADI. CDR3 length: 13 residues. Trimming left V 5 bases short and J 0 bases short, with 5 bases between.

This chain uses TRBV30 with TRBJ2-1; the D gene is possibly TRBD2 (6 bases). V dropped 5 bases and J dropped 7 bases, with 9 bases sitting between them. CDR3 length: 11 amino acids. Germline values: CDR1 GTSNPN, CDR2 SVGIG (reference sequence). The CDR3 bases are TGTGCCTGGGTCCGGGGGAATGAGCAGTTCTTC. Its translation is CAWVRGNEQFF.

The chain has TRBV5-1 and TRBJ2-7; 10 bases are shared with TRBD2. Germline trimming cut 5 bases from V and 7 bases from J; bases unmatched to any gene: 6. CDR3 length equals 13 residues. CDR1 SGHRS and CDR2 YFSETQ come from the germline V gene. This CDR3 is CASRVAGGQEQYF. CDR3 DNA: TGCGCCAGCAGGGTAGCGGGGGGCCAGGAGCAGTACTTC.

The chain is built from TRBV11-2 and TRBJ2-2; TRBD2 is a possible D gene (5 bases). Germline loops: CDR1 SGHAT, CDR2 FQNNGV. The CDR3 consists of 15 residues. The V end was cut by 1 base, the J end by 4 bases, with 10 bases between. The CDR3 sequence is CASSLADYITGELFF. In DNA form, the CDR3 reads TGTGCCAGCAGCTTAGCAGACTACATCACCGGGGAGCTGTTTTTT.

As to this clone: One end of the junction is discordant with germline, which a read error may explain. The rearrangement uses TRBV18 and TRBJ2-5; D possibly corresponds to TRBD1 (6 bases). The CDR3 spans 15 residues. CDR1 is KGHSH, CDR2 LQKENI, per germline. The CDR3 DNA is TGTGCCAGCTCGCCACCGAGTCGACAGGAAGAGACCCAGTACTTC. Translating it yields CASSPPSRQEETQYF. Variable domain in full (rest from reference TRBV18 and TRBJ2-5): NAGVMQNPRHLVRRRGQEARLRCSPMKGHSHVYWYRQLPEEGLKFMVYLQKENIIDESGMPKERFSAEFPKEGPSILRIQQVVRGDSAAYFCASSPPSRQEETQYFGPGTRLLVL.

The V gene is TRBV28, the J gene TRBJ2-7, with D possibly matching TRBD1 (6 bases). Germline V gives CDR1 MDHEN, CDR2 SYDVKM. V was clipped by 3 bases and J by 0 bases, with 9 bases between them. The CDR3 sequence is 14 residues long. CDR3 region: CASSLGHRSYEQYF. DNA of the CDR3: TGTGCCAGCAGTTTGGGACACCGCTCCTACGAGCAGTACTTC.

This chain links TRBV27 with TRBJ2-7; D uncertain. In germline, CDR1 is MNHEY, CDR2 SMNVEV (reference sequence). The germline V and J ends were trimmed by 6 bases and 0 bases, with 12 bases remaining between them. This CDR3 has 14 residues. CDR3 coding DNA: TGTGCCAGCAGGGAAAGGGAAAACTCCTACGAGCAGTACTTC. Amino acid sequence: CASRERENSYEQYF.

The rearrangement joins TRBV6-5 to TRBJ2-1, with D possibly matching TRBD1 (7 bases). CDR1 is MNHEY, CDR2 SVGAGI, per germline. CDR3 length equals 14 residues. The V end was cut by 6 bases, the J end by 2 bases, with 11 bases between. CDR3 coding DNA: TGTGCCAGCAGGCAGGGGGGTACCTACAATGAGCAGTTCTTC. It translates to CASRQGGTYNEQFF.

The chain joins TRBV19 to TRBJ1-2; D is unresolved. Germline loops: CDR1 LNHDA, CDR2 SQIVND (reference sequence). The CDR3 contains 12 residues. Trimming took 3 bases from V and 4 from J, leaving 6 bases between them. CDR3 amino acids: CASSITVYGYTF. CDR3 DNA: TGTGCCAGTAGTATCACGGTCTATGGCTACACCTTC.

J is TRBJ2-7 and V is TRBV6-1, with TRBD1 matching over 9 bases. V gave up 4 bases and J gave up 2 bases; unmatched junction bases: 12. The V gene's germline CDR1 is MNHNS and CDR2 SASEGT. The CDR3 consists of 17 residues. This chain's CDR3 is CASSATRGGTGTYEQYF. CDR3 in DNA: TGTGCCAGCAGTGCAACAAGAGGGGGGACAGGGACCTACGAGCAGTACTTC.

This clone showed up just a few times. V is TRBV7-8 and J is TRBJ2-2, with D perhaps matching TRBD2 (6 bases). The CDR3 loop spans 13 amino acids. With 6 bases removed from V and 8 bases from J, the gap between germline ends came to 13 bases. Germline V gene data show CDR1 as SGHVS and CDR2 as FQNEAQ. CDR3 residues: CASRLQGGGELFF. The CDR3 region has the DNA TGTGCCAGCAGGCTCCAAGGAGGGGGGGAGCTGTTTTTT.